The 8 T cell receptor beta chains given below trace back to one sample, sequenced in a study of regulatory T cells in long-lasting Graves disease. Arm-PCR with iRepertoire HTBI primers amplified the CDR3 regions for these TCR beta libraries. TCRdb itself ran the multiplex PCR reads through MiXCR, one entry per CDR3 protein. The top ten hold about 18% of the sample, which has 620,000 or so distinct CDR3 sequences, 16% seen once. Described time point: newly diagnosed GD, antithyroid drugs for less than 3 months. After RNA was extracted from PBMCs, the TCR library was made from it. The sample was also reused in another study, on T cells in Graves' hyperthyroidism and ophthalmopathy.

The source was peripheral blood mononuclear cells (PBMCs), collected at new diagnosis, from a patient treated with antithyroid drugs. The source is a woman aged 25 to 39 with Graves disease.

This clonotype has only a few counts. V gene TRBV27 combines with J gene TRBJ1-2; D ambiguous. V shed 2 bases and J shed 5 bases, with 12 bases lying between them. The germline V gene encodes CDR1 MNHEY and CDR2 SMNVEV (reference sequence). CDR3 size: 14 residues. The DNA for the CDR3 is TGTGCCAGCAGTTTAGCCGGGTACCCATATGGCTACACCTTC. This codes for CASSLAGYPYGYTF.

V is TRBV20-1 and J is TRBJ2-5, with D uncertain. The CDR3 covers 12 residues. With 3 bases removed from V and 4 bases from J, the gap between germline ends came to 9 bases. Per germline, CDR1 DFQATT and CDR2 SNEGSKA (reference sequence). DNA of the CDR3: TGCAGTGCTAGTACAGAGCGAGAGACCCAGTACTTC. It yields the protein CSASTERETQYF.

This clonotype was observed many times. The chain joins TRBV28 to TRBJ2-7, with a possible D match to TRBD2 (5 bases). This CDR3 has 13 amino acids. Germline lookup yields CDR1 MDHEN and CDR2 SYDVKM. V was cut by 10 bases and J by 0 bases, with 13 bases left in between. The CDR3 here is CATWTLSSYEQYF. For the CDR3, the DNA is TGTGCCACCTGGACTCTTAGCTCCTACGAGCAGTACTTC.

The chain carries TRBV28 and TRBJ2-4; D remains unclear. The CDR3 spans 14 residues. Trimming cost V 8 bases and J 1 base, with 12 bases left between them. In germline, CDR1 is MDHEN, CDR2 SYDVKM. This CDR3 reads CASPGVRAKNIQYF. In DNA form, the CDR3 reads TGTGCCAGCCCCGGAGTACGCGCCAAAAACATTCAGTACTTC.

The genes are TRBV20-1 and TRBJ1-5; D remains unclear. The CDR3 is made up of 12 amino acids. With 3 bases removed from V and 7 bases from J, the gap between germline ends came to 10 bases. CDR1 and CDR2 (germline): DFQATT, SNEGSKA (reference sequence). CDR3 coding DNA: TGCAGTGCTAGTATTGGAGAGCAGCCCCAGCATTTT. As protein: CSASIGEQPQHF.

There are a few counts of this clonotype. The rearrangement joins TRBV29-1 to TRBJ2-1, with 11 nucleotides matching TRBD2. The germline CDR1 and CDR2 sequences are SQVTM and ANQGSEA. The CDR3 runs 15 residues. J gave up 4 bases and V 2 bases, and 4 bases lay outside the gene matches. The DNA of the CDR3 is TGCAGCGTTGAACCGGGACTAGCGGTTTACAATGAGCAGTTCTTC. Its translation is CSVEPGLAVYNEQFF.

This sequence joins TRBV25-1 and TRBJ2-2; D is undetermined. This CDR3 comprises 12 residues. CDR1 is MGHDK and CDR2 is SYGVNS in the germline V gene. CDR3 region: CGGCGGPGELFF. In nucleotides, the CDR3 is TGTGGTGGATGTGGTGGACCCGGGGAGCTGTTTTTT.

This clonotype was detected a few times. The chain combines TRBV20-1 with TRBJ2-3; D ambiguous. The CDR3 sequence is 14 residues long. Germline V gene sequence: CDR1 DFQATT, CDR2 SNEGSKA (reference sequence). The V and J ends lost 6 bases and 2 bases respectively, with 15 bases between them. This CDR3 reads CSASTIPVTDTQYF. The CDR3 DNA reads as TGCAGTGCCTCTACTATTCCGGTCACAGATACGCAGTATTTT.